One and the same sample provided the 4 T cell receptor beta chains below, sequenced in a study of blood T cells in healthy people across ages. Sample-barcoded 5' priming and a J-beta primer mix drove a second PCR of roughly 7 to 11 cycles. Each CDR3 protein gets one entry after TCRdb re-called the 5' RACE reads with MiXCR. The table includes about 1.6 million distinct CDR3 sequences, around 35% detected once. The specimen was blood. The receptors stem from a woman under 40 in good health.

This clonotype was detected only a few times. The chain links TRBV12-3 or TRBV12-4 to TRBJ2-1; 8 bases agree with TRBD2. V trimming: 2 bases; J trimming: 8 bases; junction bases outside the gene matches: 2. This CDR3 is built from 13 residues. The CDR3 DNA is TGTGCCAGCAGTTTAACTAGCGGCGATGAGCAGTTCTTC. The encoded protein is CASSLTSGDEQFF.

This clonotype was observed a few times. CDR3 loop: CATSGTGGNTEAFF. The CDR3 bases are TGTGCCACTAGCGGGACAGGGGGCAACACTGAAGCTTTCTTT. The chain recombines TRBV10-3 with TRBJ1-1; TRBD1 matches at 12 bases. The V gene's germline CDR1 is ENHRY and CDR2 SYGVKD. The CDR3 covers 14 residues. After removal of 10 bases from V and 2 bases from J, the junction contained 5 bases not matched to a gene.

The chain employs TRBV7-2 and TRBJ1-6; TRBD1 might be the D (6 bases). V lost 5 bases, J lost 7 bases, and 15 bases lay in between. This CDR3 is 15 amino acids long. Per germline, CDR1 SGHTA and CDR2 FQGNSA. The CDR3 nucleotides are TGTGCCAGCAGCGCTCGAGGGCAGGGGAATTCACCCCTCCACTTT. As protein: CASSARGQGNSPLHF. Full variable domain (missing parts from reference TRBV7-2 and TRBJ1-6): GAGVSQSPSNKVTEKGKDVELRCDPISGHTALYWYRQSLGQGLEFLIYFQGNSAPDKSGLPSDRFSAERTGGSVSTLTIQRTQQEDSAVYLCASSARGQGNSPLHFGNGTRLTVT.

Concerning this clonotype: A read error may explain this, as a much larger clone is one base away. The genes are TRBV12-3 or TRBV12-4 and TRBJ2-7; 7 bases agree with TRBD2. The CDR3 totals 14 residues. The CDR3 protein is CVSNNLAVGYEQYF. CDR3 bases: TGTGTCAGCAACAATCTAGCGGTAGGTTACGAGCAGTACTTC.